This T cell receptor beta chain was sequenced in a study of T-cell memory formation after mild COVID-19. Study-level information: TCR clusters largely stayed donor specific. Study results and caveats: Cross-reactive memory seemingly joined, as some responding clones were found in pre-infection memory. Second-wave clones reaching peak frequency on day 37 lacked confirmed SARS-CoV-2 specificity.

This clonotype was detected only a few times. Its specificity is unknown. After 5'RACE with constant-segment primers, TCR alpha and TCR beta cDNA libraries carrying sample barcodes and UMIs were obtained. MiXCR was run by TCRdb on the 5' RACE reads, yielding one entry per CDR3 protein. The sample shows 110,000 or so distinct CDR3 sequences, 22% of them seen only once. V was clipped by 4 bases and J by 7 bases; unmatched bases: 5. CDR1 SGDLS and CDR2 YYNGEE come from the germline V gene. This CDR3 region has 14 residues. This TCR was sampled from a man aged 18-30 years who had mild COVID-19 (a few samples of this study predate the infection). Cell type and time point are not known. The specimen sequenced was PBMCs or a T cell subset sorted from them (not recorded which). This chain uses TRBV9 with TRBJ1-2, with TRBD1 matching 12 bases. This CDR3 is CASSYGTGGTGYTF. The CDR3 region has the DNA TGTGCCAGCAGCTACGGGACAGGGGGCACTGGCTACACCTTC.